This is a list of T cell receptor beta chains from one sample in a study of T-cell memory formation after mild COVID-19. TCRdb redid the calling of the 5' RACE reads with MiXCR, one entry per CDR3 protein. The sample has around 430,000 distinct CDR3 sequences, 16% seen once; the top ten hold 20% to 25%. The sample taken for sequencing was PBMCs or a T cell subset sorted from them (not recorded which). These receptors all stem from a young man who had mild COVID-19 (a few samples of this study predate the infection). Cell type and time point are not known. Each CDR3 is given with its conserved first and last residue. A D gene is named only where the DNA matches it firmly. Size values are once, few and many counts, or a class for expanded clones, and some rows have none.

V	J	D	size	CDR3	DNA
TRBV4-1	TRBJ1-5	NA	many	CASSQVWPTTRSRVNQPQHF	TGCGCCAGCAGCCAAGTTTGGCCCACGACGCGCTCCAGGGTCAATCAGCCCCAGCATTTT
TRBV15	TRBJ2-6	TRBD2	few	CATSSVAGGKSLGANVLTF	TGTGCCACCAGCAGTGTTGCCGGGGGGAAATCTCTTGGGGCCAACGTCCTGACTTTC
TRBV6-1	TRBJ1-2	NA	NA	CASSERDNYGYTF	TGTGCCAGCAGTGAAAGGGACAACTATGGCTACACCTTC
TRBV4-3	TRBJ2-1	TRBD2	NA	CASSQGSGLAASSYNEQFF	TGCGCCAGCAGCCAGGGTAGTGGACTAGCGGCAAGCTCCTACAATGAGCAGTTCTTC
TRBV4-2	TRBJ2-1	TRBD1	few	CASSERQGKGYNEQFF	TGTGCCAGCAGTGAACGACAGGGGAAGGGTTACAATGAGCAGTTCTTC
TRBV11-2	TRBJ1-5	NA	few	CASSPVNSNQPQHF	TGTGCCAGCAGCCCAGTCAATAGCAATCAGCCCCAGCATTTT
TRBV6-4	TRBJ1-1	NA	NA	CASSAEGSNTEAFF	TGTGCCAGCAGTGCAGAGGGGAGCAACACTGAAGCTTTCTTT
TRBV25-1	TRBJ2-5	NA	few	CASSEWRGLEQETQYF	TGTGCCAGCAGTGAGTGGAGGGGCCTGGAACAAGAGACCCAGTACTTC
TRBV7-2	TRBJ2-1	NA	NA	CASRRDGYNEQFF	TGTGCCAGCAGACGCGACGGCTACAATGAGCAGTTCTTC
TRBV2	TRBJ2-6	TRBD1	NA	CASRGTGGSGANVLTF	TGTGCCAGCAGGGGGACAGGCGGCTCTGGGGCCAACGTCCTGACTTTC
TRBV7-2	TRBJ1-1	NA	many	CASSLWLNTEAFF	TGTGCCAGCAGCTTATGGCTCAACACTGAAGCTTTCTTT
TRBV20-1	TRBJ1-3	TRBD1	few	CSALPGTGERNTIYF	TGCAGTGCTCTACCGGGGACAGGCGAAAGAAACACCATATATTTT
TRBV13	TRBJ1-1	NA	NA	CASSRGGEDRNTEAFF	TGTGCCAGCAGCCGGGGGGGCGAGGATAGGAACACTGAAGCTTTCTTT
TRBV4-1	TRBJ2-5	TRBD2	few	CASSFRGAGGPETQYF	TGCGCCAGCAGCTTCCGGGGAGCGGGGGGGCCAGAGACCCAGTACTTC
TRBV5-4	TRBJ2-3	NA	few	CATQVSSPDTQYF	TGTGCCACCCAGGTCTCGAGCCCAGATACGCAGTATTTT
TRBV12-3/TRBV12-4	TRBJ1-2	NA	NA	CASSFREGGGYTF	TGTGCCAGCAGTTTCAGGGAAGGTGGTGGCTACACCTTC
TRBV12-3/TRBV12-4	TRBJ2-5	NA	few	CASSIGGQETQYF	TGTGCCAGCAGCATCGGGGGCCAAGAGACCCAGTACTTC
TRBV11-2	TRBJ2-2	TRBD1	NA	CASQSYRDRANTGELFF	TGTGCCAGCCAGAGCTATAGGGACAGGGCGAACACCGGGGAGCTGTTTTTT
TRBV5-5	TRBJ2-3	NA	NA	CASRFLLLGGHTQYF	TGTGCCAGCAGGTTTCTCCTCCTCGGGGGCCATACGCAGTATTTT
TRBV2	TRBJ1-5	NA	NA	CASSGRDALQPQHF	TGTGCCAGCAGTGGCAGGGACGCCCTTCAGCCCCAGCATTTT
TRBV7-2	TRBJ2-3	NA	NA	CASSLMDGTDTQYF	TGTGCCAGCAGCTTAATGGACGGCACAGATACGCAGTATTTT
TRBV7-8	TRBJ1-1	NA	few	CASTEGYSQAFF	TGTGCCAGCACCGAAGGATACAGCCAGGCTTTCTTT
TRBV10-2	TRBJ1-1	NA	NA	CASSEGTDEAFF	TGCGCCAGCAGCGAGGGGACGGACGAAGCTTTCTTT
TRBV14	TRBJ2-3	NA	NA	CASSQRSQRYTQYF	TGTGCCAGCAGCCAACGGAGCCAACGCTATACGCAGTATTTT
TRBV15	TRBJ1-1	NA	NA	CATSRDWTSPEAFF	TGTGCCACCAGCAGAGATTGGACGAGCCCTGAAGCTTTCTTT
TRBV4-3	TRBJ2-5	NA	NA	CASSQGRSETQYF	TGCGCCAGCAGCCAAGGACGCTCGGAGACCCAGTACTTC
TRBV7-2	TRBJ1-1	NA	few	CASSLGVVGPEAFF	TGTGCCAGCAGCCTCGGGGTCGTTGGCCCTGAAGCTTTCTTT
TRBV5-5	TRBJ2-2	NA	many	CASSLETGELFF	TGTGCCAGCAGCTTGGAGACCGGGGAGCTGTTTTTT
TRBV5-1	TRBJ2-7	NA	many	CASSFGYPEAYEQYF	TGCGCCAGCAGCTTTGGGTATCCTGAAGCCTACGAGCAGTACTTC
TRBV6-5	TRBJ1-4	NA	many	CASGLTGGGEKLFF	TGTGCCAGCGGGTTAACAGGAGGTGGTGAAAAACTGTTTTTT
TRBV6-2/TRBV6-3	TRBJ2-3	TRBD2	NA	CASSGRGGADTQYF	TGTGCCAGCTCCGGGCGGGGGGGCGCAGATACGCAGTATTTT
TRBV7-2	TRBJ2-2	NA	NA	CASSQRFGELFF	TGTGCCAGCAGCCAGAGGTTCGGGGAGCTGTTTTTT
TRBV18	TRBJ2-5	NA	NA	CASSAGIGETQYF	TGTGCCAGCTCTGCAGGGATTGGGGAGACCCAGTACTTC
TRBV7-9	TRBJ1-5	NA	few	CASSLQGGDQPQHF	TGTGCCAGCAGCTTACAGGGTGGGGATCAGCCCCAGCATTTT
TRBV29-1	TRBJ2-7	TRBD2	few	CSARGGLYEQYF	TGCAGCGCTCGCGGGGGGCTCTACGAGCAGTACTTC
TRBV7-9	TRBJ1-2	TRBD1	NA	CASSPGQGALSGYGYTF	TGTGCCAGCAGCCCGGGACAGGGGGCTTTATCAGGCTATGGCTACACCTTC
TRBV5-1	TRBJ2-7	NA	many	CASSMGLWGELVSDEQYF	TGCGCCAGCAGCATGGGTCTCTGGGGCGAGCTAGTCTCCGACGAGCAGTACTTC
TRBV20-1	TRBJ1-5	TRBD1	NA	CSAADRVGPQHF	TGCAGTGCTGCCGACAGGGTAGGGCCCCAGCATTTT
TRBV20-1	TRBJ2-7	TRBD2	NA	CSAPRTSGGGYEQYF	TGCAGTGCTCCGAGGACTAGCGGGGGGGGTTACGAGCAGTACTTC
TRBV6-2/TRBV6-3	TRBJ2-3	NA	few	CASKLAHTDTQYF	TGTGCCAGCAAGTTAGCCCACACAGATACGCAGTATTTT
TRBV29-1	TRBJ2-5	TRBD1	NA	CSVEKGAETQYF	TGCAGCGTGGAGAAGGGGGCAGAGACCCAGTACTTC
TRBV7-2	TRBJ2-3	NA	few	CASSLALLARERDTDTQYF	TGTGCCAGCAGCTTAGCTCTTTTGGCTCGGGAGAGGGACACAGATACGCAGTATTTT
TRBV7-2	TRBJ2-7	NA	NA	CASSIRGYEQYF	TGTGCCAGCAGCATAAGGGGTTACGAGCAGTACTTC
TRBV12-3/TRBV12-4	TRBJ2-5	TRBD1	few	CASSFGTGSSQETQYF	TGTGCCAGCAGTTTCGGGACAGGGTCTTCCCAAGAGACCCAGTACTTC
TRBV13	TRBJ1-1	TRBD1	few	CASSSGTGGFNTEAFF	TGTGCCAGCAGCTCCGGGACAGGGGGCTTTAACACTGAAGCTTTCTTT
TRBV20-1	TRBJ2-1	NA	NA	CSAQEVIVPYNEQFF	TGCAGTGCTCAGGAGGTAATCGTGCCCTACAATGAGCAGTTCTTC
TRBV4-2	TRBJ1-2	NA	few	CASSQEFLFSGRYGYTF	TGTGCCAGCAGCCAAGAGTTTCTTTTTTCCGGGCGTTATGGCTACACCTTC
TRBV7-3	TRBJ2-3	TRBD2	few	CASSPGVAGVTDTQYF	TGTGCCAGCAGCCCCGGGGTAGCGGGGGTCACAGATACGCAGTATTTT
TRBV15	TRBJ2-1	NA	few	CATMGGVNNEQFF	TGTGCCACCATGGGCGGGGTGAACAATGAGCAGTTCTTC
TRBV4-1	TRBJ2-7	NA	few	CASSQGARDYEQYF	TGCGCCAGCAGCCAAGGCGCCAGGGACTACGAGCAGTACTTC
TRBV18	TRBJ2-7	NA	NA	CASSPPGDDEQYF	TGTGCCAGCTCACCACCAGGGGACGACGAGCAGTACTTC
TRBV6-5	TRBJ2-1	NA	few	CASSPIHKRTYNEQFF	TGTGCCAGCAGTCCCATCCATAAGCGGACCTACAATGAGCAGTTCTTC
TRBV5-1	TRBJ2-3	NA	NA	CASSLVISGTDTQYF	TGCGCCAGCAGCCTGGTAATATCCGGCACAGATACGCAGTATTTT
TRBV7-2	TRBJ1-1	NA	many	CASSSDWEGTTEAFF	TGTGCCAGCAGCTCGGATTGGGAGGGTACCACTGAAGCTTTCTTT
TRBV6-2/TRBV6-3	TRBJ1-1	NA	NA	CASSYYTSGRTEAFF	TGTGCCAGCAGTTACTATACATCAGGGAGGACTGAAGCTTTCTTT
TRBV5-1	TRBJ1-5	NA	NA	CASSRDADSNQPQHF	TGCGCCAGCAGTCGGGACGCAGATAGCAATCAGCCCCAGCATTTT
TRBV7-2	TRBJ1-1	NA	NA	CASSPRPGGNTEAFF	TGTGCCAGCAGCCCCCGCCCGGGGGGGAACACTGAAGCTTTCTTT
TRBV5-1	TRBJ2-7	NA	few	CASSGLPGHGPLEQYF	TGCGCCAGCAGCGGGTTACCGGGACACGGCCCTCTCGAGCAGTACTTC
TRBV4-3	TRBJ2-3	TRBD1	few	CASSQEGQSTDTQYF	TGCGCCAGCAGCCAAGAGGGACAGAGCACAGATACGCAGTATTTT